This T cell receptor beta chain was profiled in a study of blood T cell repertoires in COVID-19. Study summary: Material from acute and convalescent COVID-19 was sourced from the United States, Italy and Spain. Sources were T cells, B-cell-depleted T cells, or PBMCs; the material itself was cDNA or gDNA.

V was clipped by 7 bases and J by 0 bases, with 14 bases between them. Looked up from germline, CDR1 is SQVTM and CDR2 is ANQGSEA. The CDR3 sequence is 14 residues long. Original processing methods: Estimates of nucleated cell counts were drawn from the amplification of reference gene primers. Assay: immunoSEQ multiplex PCR; the TCRdb copy retains only in-frame clones and omits some. V and J calls and clone size follow that table, whereas D and trimming were derived from the DNA. In the table there are roughly 120,000 clones, 75% to 90% of which are singletons. This sequence joins TRBV29-1 and TRBJ2-3; D perhaps matches TRBD1 (6 bases). The sequencing sample was made of peripheral blood. The sequence was collected from an older man with acute or convalescent COVID-19. DNA of the CDR3: TGCAGCGGGGGGACATCTTTTAGCACAGATACGCAGTATTTT. This translates into CSGGTSFSTDTQYF.